The 5 T cell receptor beta chains reported below all come from one sample, sequenced in a study of CD8+ T cells in alopecia areata. Extracted RNA was reverse transcribed, and the resulting cDNA served as sequencing template. The assay was immunoSEQ multiplex PCR, and TCRdb's table has in-frame clones only and misses some. The table shows 98,000 or so clones, with 55% to 70% occurring only once. Sequenced sample: NKG2D-low CD8+ T cells sorted from blood. All receptors derive from a human donor with alopecia areata.

This clone has just a few counts. This chain uses TRBV4-1 with TRBJ1-1; D gene uncertain. The CDR3 loop spans 11 amino acids. The germline gives CDR1 MGHRA, CDR2 YSYEKL. Trimming removed 1 base at V and 11 bases at J, with 8 bases between. This chain's CDR3 is CASSQALEAFF. The CDR3 DNA reads as TGCGCCAGCAGCCAAGCCCTGGAGGCTTTCTTT.

V is TRBV19 and J is TRBJ2-1, with D tentatively TRBD2 (6 bases). Trimming shortened V by 7 bases and J by 4 bases, and 17 bases separated the two germline ends. CDR1 LNHDA and CDR2 SQIVND come from the germline V gene (reference sequence). The CDR3 is 15 residues long. The CDR3 sequence: CASTPGTLGYNEQFF. The CDR3 DNA follows: TGTGCCAGTACCCCTGGGACTTTGGGTTACAATGAGCAGTTCTTC.

This clone has only a few counts. V usage is TRBV29-1 and J usage is TRBJ2-2; TRBD2 agrees at 7 bases. V shed 1 base, J shed 3 bases, and the junction held 2 bases outside the gene matches. The CDR3 is 14 amino acids. Germline CDR1 is SQVTM and CDR2 is ANQGSEA. The CDR3 bases are TGCAGCGTTGAAGCACGGGGGGACACCGGGGAGCTGTTTTTT. Translation: CSVEARGDTGELFF.

This chain joins TRBV9 and TRBJ2-3; 8 bases align to TRBD2. The germline V gene encodes CDR1 SGDLS and CDR2 YYNGEE. With 0 bases clipped from V and 4 bases from J, the junction kept 7 bases outside the gene matches. This CDR3 comprises 16 residues. CDR3: CASSVGLREVPDTQYF. In DNA form, the CDR3 reads TGTGCCAGCAGCGTAGGTCTGCGGGAGGTCCCAGATACGCAGTATTTT.

V usage is TRBV7-9 and J usage is TRBJ2-2; no reliable D call. The germline gives CDR1 SEHNR, CDR2 FQNEAQ (reference sequence). This CDR3 is 13 amino acids long. Trimming stripped 10 bases from V and 3 bases from J, with 12 bases between. CDR3 bases: TGTGCCATGATGGAGAGCTACACCGGGGAGCTGTTTTTT. Encoded protein: CAMMESYTGELFF.